These T cell receptor beta chains were read from a single sample in a study of Graves' ophthalmopathy and Graves' hyperthyroidism. TCRdb reprocessed the multiplex PCR reads via MiXCR and lists one record per CDR3 protein. This table has 620,000 or so distinct CDR3 sequences, about 20% appearing once. The sequencing sample was made of peripheral blood. The receptors stem from a woman aged 18-35 years with stable Graves' hyperthyroidism. Some clones in this sample may be carry-over from other donors' samples. Each CDR3 is given with its conserved first and last residue. D genes are given only for firm matches. Not every row has a clone size; where given, it reads once, few, many or a size class.

TRBJ1-3 NA TRBV25-1 many 14 CASSHREPGNTIYF TGTGCCAGCAGTCACCGGGAGCCTGGAAACACCATATATTTT
TRBJ1-2 NA TRBV12-3/TRBV12-4 many 13 CASSLISGTGYTF TGTGCCAGCAGTTTAATTTCAGGGACTGGCTACACCTTC
TRBJ1-1 NA TRBV28 NA 14 CASSSLGGVPEAFF TGTGCCAGCAGTTCTTTAGGAGGGGTCCCTGAAGCTTTCTTT
TRBJ1-1 TRBD1 TRBV14 NA 16 CASSRKTGTRNTEAFF TGTGCCAGCAGCCGAAAGACAGGGACAAGAAACACTGAAGCTTTCTTT
TRBJ1-2 NA TRBV6-4 many 13 CASSVGPSSGYTF TGTGCCAGCAGTGTGGGACCCTCTTCCGGCTACACCTTC
TRBJ1-3 NA TRBV9 NA 15 CASSSTGFAGNTIYF TGTGCCAGCAGCAGTACAGGGTTTGCTGGAAACACCATATATTTT
TRBJ1-2 NA TRBV11-1 NA 16 CASSELRVGRAFGYTF TGTGCCAGCAGTGAACTTAGGGTGGGCAGGGCCTTTGGCTACACCTTC
TRBJ1-1 NA TRBV7-9 few 12 CASSLEESEAFF TGTGCCAGCAGCTTAGAGGAATCCGAAGCTTTCTTT
TRBJ1-1 NA TRBV9 many 14 CASSVGHVNTEAFF TGTGCCAGCAGCGTCGGGCATGTAAACACTGAAGCTTTCTTT
TRBJ2-4 TRBD1 TRBV29-1 few 17 CSVLPGQGALAKNIQYF TGCAGCGTCCTCCCGGGACAGGGGGCTCTAGCCAAAAACATTCAGTACTTC
TRBJ2-7 NA TRBV12-3/TRBV12-4 many 13 CASSSGQVYKQYF TGTGCCAGCAGTTCCGGACAAGTTTACAAGCAGTACTTC
TRBJ2-3 NA TRBV24-1 many 13 CATGDRAADTQYF TGTGCCACCGGGGACCGTGCCGCAGATACGCAGTATTTT
TRBJ1-5 NA TRBV6-1 NA 15 CASRIQVNSNQPQHF TGTGCCAGCAGGATACAGGTTAATAGCAATCAGCCCCAGCATTTT
TRBJ2-7 NA TRBV28 NA 13 CASSLLGQGEQYF TGTGCCAGCAGTTTATTGGGCCAAGGCGAGCAGTACTTC
TRBJ2-7 NA TRBV6-1 few 13 CASAPGVRGEQYF TGTGCCAGCGCCCCGGGAGTCAGAGGCGAGCAGTACTTC
TRBJ2-2 NA TRBV19 few 18 CASSIISGRGIYTGELFF TGTGCCAGTAGTATTATATCTGGCAGGGGTATCTACACCGGGGAGCTGTTTTTT
TRBJ1-1 TRBD1 TRBV10-2 many 15 CASSVVRGHGTEAFF TGCGCCAGCAGTGTAGTCAGGGGGCATGGCACTGAAGCTTTCTTT
TRBJ2-7 TRBD1 TRBV20-1 NA 12 CSVYRGSYEQYF TGCAGTGTATACAGGGGATCCTACGAGCAGTACTTC
TRBJ2-3 TRBD2 TRBV20-1 few 17 CSAPPRGLAGGMDTQYF TGCAGTGCTCCCCCAAGGGGACTAGCGGGAGGCATGGATACGCAGTATTTT
TRBJ1-2 NA TRBV4-1 few 15 CASSQDWGFNYGYTF TGCGCCAGCAGCCAAGACTGGGGGTTTAACTATGGCTACACCTTC
TRBJ2-2 NA TRBV6-5 many 15 CASSYVGASTGELFF TGTGCCAGCAGTTACGTGGGGGCTAGTACCGGGGAGCTGTTTTTT
TRBJ2-6 NA TRBV6-5 many 16 CASSYSMGSGANVLTF TGTGCCAGCAGTTACTCGATGGGTTCTGGGGCCAACGTCCTGACTTTC
TRBJ1-2 NA TRBV28 many 13 CASSLWAGQGYTF TGTGCCAGCAGTTTATGGGCAGGCCAAGGCTACACCTTC
TRBJ1-5 NA TRBV9 many 15 CASSVDREGNQPQHF TGTGCCAGCAGCGTAGACAGGGAAGGGAATCAGCCCCAGCATTTT